Below are 3 T cell receptor beta chains sequenced from a single sample in a study of B cell selection in AIRE deficiency. Conventional CD4 T cells were sorted as CD4+CD127+ cells. The table came from immunoSEQ multiplex PCR; TCRdb's copy has only in-frame clones and leaves some out. The sample lists fewer than 30,000 clones; just under 97% were seen once. Sequenced input: CD4+CD127+ conventional T cells sorted from PBMCs. These receptors all come from a human donor in good health.

The chain recombines TRBV7-6 with TRBJ2-3; tentatively, D is TRBD1 (6 bases). V shed 6 bases and J shed 5 bases, with 21 bases lying between them. Per the germline V gene, CDR1 is SGHVS and CDR2 is FNYEAQ. The CDR3 contains 16 residues. The CDR3 nucleotides read TGTGCCAGCAGAGCGCAGGGGCAGGGACCCCTAGATACGCAGTATTTT. Protein sequence: CASRAQGQGPLDTQYF.

The chain links TRBV11-2 to TRBJ2-7; 11 bases align to TRBD2. With 5 bases clipped from V and 2 bases from J, the junction kept 8 bases outside the gene matches. The length of the CDR3 is 16 residues. The germline V gene encodes CDR1 SGHAT and CDR2 FQNNGV. The CDR3 sequence: CASSKHSGRGAYEQYF. CDR3 bases: TGTGCCAGCAGCAAACATAGCGGGAGGGGGGCCTACGAGCAGTACTTC.

The CDR3 coding sequence is TGCGCCAGCAGCTTGGCCGGAGTGGTCAGAAACTATGGCTACACCTTC. Its translation is CASSLAGVVRNYGYTF. The rearrangement joins TRBV5-1 to TRBJ1-2, with no clear D. This CDR3 is 16 amino acids long. CDR1 is SGHRS, CDR2 YFSETQ, per germline. Trimming removed 0 bases at V and 2 bases at J, with 14 bases between.